The next 3 T cell receptor beta chains were all read from a single sample in a study of T cells expressing NK-cell markers (dated by TCRdb to about 2020). To prepare the library, 5' RACE was applied. TCRdb shows the sequencer as Illumina HiSeq 2000. Each entry corresponds to one CDR3 protein sequence from reads that TCRdb reprocessed, and DNA is not given. The sample's table covers 500,000 to 600,000 distinct CDR3 sequences. In total, the top ten clones hold around 3.3% of the sample. Sequenced input: blood T cells: a sorted CD56 or NKG2C T cell subset, CD4+ or CD8+ T cells, or bulk PBMC T cells (not recorded which). The source is a man between 18 and 29 years old in good health. Donor details come from another sample of the same person, matched by shared clones.

V is TRBV2 and J is TRBJ2-1. This CDR3 region has 13 residues. CDR1 SNHLY and CDR2 FYNNEI come from the germline V gene. CDR3 residues: CASSEVASNEQFF.

The rearrangement uses TRBV13 and TRBJ1-1. CDR1 and CDR2 (germline): PRHDT, FYEKMQ (reference sequence). The CDR3 runs to 15 residues. The CDR3 here is CASRLRRTLNTEAFF.

The chain uses TRBV7-3 and TRBJ2-3; TCRdb indicates TRBD1, and absent DNA this call remains unverified. The CDR3 totals 15 residues. Per germline, CDR1 SGHTA and CDR2 FQGTGA. This CDR3 reads CASSRPGNRADTQYF.